This T cell receptor (beta chain) was captured by sequencing in a study of regulatory T cells in long-lasting Graves disease. As for the study in general: Treatment with antithyroid drugs for over 5 years, together with positive TSH receptor antibodies, meant persistent Graves' disease.

Trimming took 0 bases from V and 4 from J, leaving 16 bases between them. The germline V gene has CDR1 SGHRS and CDR2 YFSETQ. The CDR3 has 16 amino acids. With iRepertoire HTBI primers and Arm-PCR of CDR3 regions, TCR beta libraries were built. MiXCR, applied by TCRdb to the multiplex PCR reads, yields one record per CDR3 protein. Of around 400,000 distinct CDR3 sequences listed, 23% were seen once; the top ten hold about 27%. Time point denoted: persistent/refractory GD, antithyroid drugs over 5 years with positive TRAb. Preparation of the TCR library used RNA extracted from PBMCs. A peripheral blood sample, roughly 9 milliliters in volume, was drawn into EDTA tubes.

The sequence came from a female donor with Graves disease. Sample: peripheral blood mononuclear cells (PBMCs), taken when the disease was refractory, from a patient treated with antithyroid drugs. The chain couples TRBV5-1 to TRBJ1-2, with D possibly matching TRBD1 (5 bases). The CDR3, as DNA: TGCGCCAGCAGCTTGGCCGGGGGAGACGCATCCTATGGCTACACCTTC. It translates to CASSLAGGDASYGYTF.